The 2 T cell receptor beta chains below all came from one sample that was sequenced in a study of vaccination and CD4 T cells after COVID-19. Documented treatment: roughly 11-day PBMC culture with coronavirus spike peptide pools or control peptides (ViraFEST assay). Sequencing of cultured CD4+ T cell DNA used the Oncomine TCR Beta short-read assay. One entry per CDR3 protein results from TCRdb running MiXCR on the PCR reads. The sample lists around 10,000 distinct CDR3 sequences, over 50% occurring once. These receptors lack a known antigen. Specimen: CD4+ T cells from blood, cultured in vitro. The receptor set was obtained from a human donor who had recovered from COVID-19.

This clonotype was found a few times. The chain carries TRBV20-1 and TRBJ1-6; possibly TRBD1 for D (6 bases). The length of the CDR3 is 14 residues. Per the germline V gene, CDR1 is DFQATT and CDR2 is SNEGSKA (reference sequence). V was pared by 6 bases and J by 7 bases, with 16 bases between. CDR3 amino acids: CSANSGQVNSPLHF. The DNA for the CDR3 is TGCAGTGCCAACTCGGGACAAGTGAATTCACCCCTCCACTTT.

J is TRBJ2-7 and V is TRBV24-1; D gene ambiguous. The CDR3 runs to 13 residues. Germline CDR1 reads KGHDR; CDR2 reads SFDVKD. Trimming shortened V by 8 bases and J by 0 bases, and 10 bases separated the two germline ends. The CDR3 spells CATKDGRSYEQYF. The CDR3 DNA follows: TGTGCCACCAAGGACGGTCGCTCCTACGAGCAGTACTTC.